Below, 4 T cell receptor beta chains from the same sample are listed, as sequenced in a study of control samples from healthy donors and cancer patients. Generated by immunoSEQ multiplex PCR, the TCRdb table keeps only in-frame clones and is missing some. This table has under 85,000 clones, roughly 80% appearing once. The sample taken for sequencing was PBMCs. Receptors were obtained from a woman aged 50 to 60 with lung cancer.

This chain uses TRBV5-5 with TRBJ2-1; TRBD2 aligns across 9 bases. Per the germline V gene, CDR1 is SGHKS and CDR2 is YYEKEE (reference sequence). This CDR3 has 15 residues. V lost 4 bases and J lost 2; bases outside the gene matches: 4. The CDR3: CASSRQRGAYNEQFF. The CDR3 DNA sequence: TGTGCCAGCAGCCGTCAGCGGGGGGCCTACAATGAGCAGTTCTTC.

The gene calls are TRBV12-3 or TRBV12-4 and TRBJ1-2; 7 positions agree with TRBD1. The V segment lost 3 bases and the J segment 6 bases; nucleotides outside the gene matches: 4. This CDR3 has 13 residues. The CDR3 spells CASSLDRNHGYTF. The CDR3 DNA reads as TGTGCCAGCAGTTTGGACAGGAATCATGGCTACACCTTC.

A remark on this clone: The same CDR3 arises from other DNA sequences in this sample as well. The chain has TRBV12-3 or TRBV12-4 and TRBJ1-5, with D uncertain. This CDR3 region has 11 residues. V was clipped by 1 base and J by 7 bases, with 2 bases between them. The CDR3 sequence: CASSLGQPQHF. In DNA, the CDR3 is TGTGCCAGCAGTTTAGGACAGCCCCAGCATTTT.

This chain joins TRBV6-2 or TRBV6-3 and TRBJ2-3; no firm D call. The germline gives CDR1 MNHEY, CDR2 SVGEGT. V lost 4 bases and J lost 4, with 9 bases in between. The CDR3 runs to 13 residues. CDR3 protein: CASSWPPADTQYF. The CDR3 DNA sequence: TGTGCCAGCAGTTGGCCACCAGCAGATACGCAGTATTTT.